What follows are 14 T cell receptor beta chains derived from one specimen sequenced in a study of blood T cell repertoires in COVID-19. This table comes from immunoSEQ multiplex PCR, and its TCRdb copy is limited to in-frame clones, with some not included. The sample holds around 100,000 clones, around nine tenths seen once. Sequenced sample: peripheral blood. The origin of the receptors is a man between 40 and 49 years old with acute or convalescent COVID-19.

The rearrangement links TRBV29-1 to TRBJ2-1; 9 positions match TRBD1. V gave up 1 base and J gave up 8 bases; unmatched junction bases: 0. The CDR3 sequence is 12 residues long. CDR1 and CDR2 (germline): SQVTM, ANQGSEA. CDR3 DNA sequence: TGCAGCGTTGAAGGGACAGGGGATGAGCAGTTCTTC. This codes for CSVEGTGDEQFF.

The CDR3 sequence is CASSPRGNTGELFF. The CDR3 DNA sequence: TGTGCCAGCAGCCCCCGGGGGAACACCGGGGAGCTGTTTTTT. The chain recombines TRBV2 with TRBJ2-2, with D perhaps matching TRBD2 (5 bases). Germline V CDR1 and CDR2: SNHLY, FYNNEI. There are 14 residues in the CDR3. V lost 6 bases to trimming and J lost 1 base, with 9 bases between them.

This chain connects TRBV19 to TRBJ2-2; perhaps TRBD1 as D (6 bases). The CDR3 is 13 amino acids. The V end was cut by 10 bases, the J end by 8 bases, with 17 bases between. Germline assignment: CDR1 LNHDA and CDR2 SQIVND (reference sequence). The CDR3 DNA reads TGTGCCACCAGGGGCGTGGGGGAGGGGGAGCTGTTTTTT. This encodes CATRGVGEGELFF.

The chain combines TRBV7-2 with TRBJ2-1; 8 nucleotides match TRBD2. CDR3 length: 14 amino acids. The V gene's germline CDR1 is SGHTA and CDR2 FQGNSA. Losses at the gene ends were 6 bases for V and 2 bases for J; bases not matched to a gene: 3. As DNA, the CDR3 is TGTGCCAGCAGACCGGGACTAGCCTACAATGAGCAGTTCTTC. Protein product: CASRPGLAYNEQFF.

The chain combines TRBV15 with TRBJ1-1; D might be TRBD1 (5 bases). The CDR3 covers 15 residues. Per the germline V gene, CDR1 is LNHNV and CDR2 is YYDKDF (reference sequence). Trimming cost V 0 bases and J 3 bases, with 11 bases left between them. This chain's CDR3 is CATSRDWGVYTEAFF. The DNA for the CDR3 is TGTGCCACCAGCAGAGATTGGGGGGTTTACACTGAAGCTTTCTTT.

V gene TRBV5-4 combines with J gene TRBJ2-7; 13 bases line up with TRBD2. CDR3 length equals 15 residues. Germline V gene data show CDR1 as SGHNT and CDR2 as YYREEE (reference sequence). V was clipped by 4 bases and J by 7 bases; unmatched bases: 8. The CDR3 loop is CASSTGLAGAGEQYF. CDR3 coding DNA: TGTGCCAGCAGCACCGGACTAGCGGGGGCCGGGGAGCAGTACTTC.

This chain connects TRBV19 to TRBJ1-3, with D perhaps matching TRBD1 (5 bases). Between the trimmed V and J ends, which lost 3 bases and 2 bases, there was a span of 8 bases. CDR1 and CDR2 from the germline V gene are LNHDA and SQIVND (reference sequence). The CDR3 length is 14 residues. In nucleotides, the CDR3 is TGTGCCAGTAGTATGCAGGGTACTGGAAACACCATATATTTT. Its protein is CASSMQGTGNTIYF.

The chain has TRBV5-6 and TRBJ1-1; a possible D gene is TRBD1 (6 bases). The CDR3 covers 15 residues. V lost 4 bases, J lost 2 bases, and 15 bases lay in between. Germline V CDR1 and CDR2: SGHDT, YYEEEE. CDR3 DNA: TGTGCCAGCAGCCCGGCCGGGACACTTAACACTGAAGCTTTCTTT. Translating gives CASSPAGTLNTEAFF.

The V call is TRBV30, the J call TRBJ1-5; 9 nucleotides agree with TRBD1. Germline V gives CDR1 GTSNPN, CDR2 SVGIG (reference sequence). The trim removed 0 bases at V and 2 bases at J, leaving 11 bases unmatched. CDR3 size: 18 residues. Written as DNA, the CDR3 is TGTGCCTGGAGTGTGGGGACAGGGAATCGAGAGGGCAATCAGCCCCAGCATTTT. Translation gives CAWSVGTGNREGNQPQHF.

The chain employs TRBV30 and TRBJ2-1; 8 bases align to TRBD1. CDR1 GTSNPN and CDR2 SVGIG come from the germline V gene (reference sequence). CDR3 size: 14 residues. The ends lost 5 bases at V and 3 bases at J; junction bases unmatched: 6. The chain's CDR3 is CAWDPGQDYNEQFF. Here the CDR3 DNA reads TGTGCCTGGGACCCGGGACAGGACTACAATGAGCAGTTCTTC.

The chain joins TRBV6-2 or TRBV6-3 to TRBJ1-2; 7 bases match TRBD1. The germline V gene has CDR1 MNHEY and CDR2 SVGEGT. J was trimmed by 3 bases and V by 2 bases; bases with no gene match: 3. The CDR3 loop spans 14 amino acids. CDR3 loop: CASSYPRGYYGYTF. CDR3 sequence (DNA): TGTGCCAGCAGTTACCCCAGGGGGTACTATGGCTACACCTTC.

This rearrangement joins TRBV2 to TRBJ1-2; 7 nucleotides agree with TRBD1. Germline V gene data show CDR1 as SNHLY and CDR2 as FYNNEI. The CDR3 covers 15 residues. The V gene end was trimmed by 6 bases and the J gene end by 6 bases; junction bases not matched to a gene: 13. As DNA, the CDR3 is TGTGCCAGCAGGAGGGGGCAGGGGGTAAAGGATGGCTACACCTTC. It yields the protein CASRRGQGVKDGYTF.

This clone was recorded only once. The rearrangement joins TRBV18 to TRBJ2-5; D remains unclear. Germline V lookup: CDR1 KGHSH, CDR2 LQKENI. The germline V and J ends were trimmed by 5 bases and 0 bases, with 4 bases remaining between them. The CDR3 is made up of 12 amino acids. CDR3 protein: CASSADQETQYF. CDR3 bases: TGTGCCAGCTCAGCGGACCAAGAGACCCAGTACTTC.

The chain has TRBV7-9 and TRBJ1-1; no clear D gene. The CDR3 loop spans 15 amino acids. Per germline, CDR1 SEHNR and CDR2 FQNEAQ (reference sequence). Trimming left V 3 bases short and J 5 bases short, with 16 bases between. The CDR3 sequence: CASSFSGGEETEAFF. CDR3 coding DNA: TGTGCCAGCAGCTTTAGTGGCGGGGAAGAGACTGAAGCTTTCTTT.